The 29 T cell receptor beta chains given below trace back to one sample, sequenced in a study of PD-L1 blockade in urothelial cancer. Indicated time point: pretreatment peripheral blood. Method: immunoSEQ multiplex PCR; TCRdb's copy keeps in-frame clones and lacks some. The data show roughly 51,000 clones, approximately 85% seen once. The specimen comprised PBMCs, sampled around atezolizumab (anti-PD-L1) treatment. The receptor source for this set is a man between 65 and 80 years old with urothelial cancer.

With respect to this clone: Germline and junction disagree at one end, which may indicate a read error. The V call is TRBV5-4, the J call TRBJ1-5; tentatively, D is TRBD1 (5 bases). The germline V gene encodes CDR1 SGHNT and CDR2 YYREEE (reference sequence). This CDR3 has 16 residues. In nucleotides, the CDR3 is TGTGCCAGCCGCTTTTTCCAGGGTCGGAGCAATCAGCCCCAGCATTTT. Translation: CASRFFQGRSNQPQHF.

The chain carries TRBV30 and TRBJ1-3; D not certain. Between the trimmed V and J ends, which lost 1 base and 4 bases, there was a span of 8 bases. CDR1 and CDR2 from the germline V gene are GTSNPN and SVGIG (reference sequence). The CDR3 contains 13 residues. CDR3 amino acids: CAWSGGFGNTIYF. The CDR3 nucleotides read TGTGCCTGGAGTGGAGGGTTCGGAAACACCATATATTTT.

V gene TRBV5-1 combines with J gene TRBJ1-2; D uncertain. This CDR3 comprises 13 residues. Germline CDR1 is SGHRS and CDR2 is YFSETQ. The ends were cut back, 2 bases at V and 4 bases at J, with 9 bases in the middle. The CDR3 nucleotides read TGCGCCAGCAGCTTAGAGGTGACCTATGGCTACACCTTC. It specifies CASSLEVTYGYTF.

V is TRBV5-1 and J is TRBJ1-2; no clear D gene. Germline V gene sequence: CDR1 SGHRS, CDR2 YFSETQ. This CDR3 has 13 residues. The germline V and J ends were trimmed by 4 bases and 3 bases, with 10 bases remaining between them. The CDR3: CASSQAGDYGYTF. The CDR3 nucleotides read TGCGCCAGCAGCCAAGCCGGGGACTATGGCTACACCTTC. Full variable domain (missing parts from reference TRBV5-1 and TRBJ1-2): KAGVTQTPRYLIKTRGQQVTLSCSPISGHRSVSWYQQTPGQGLQFLFEYFSETQRNKGNFPGRFSGRQFSNSRSEMNVSTLELGDSALYLCASSQAGDYGYTFGSGTRLTVV.

CDR3 sequence reads: CASGAGGGAYNEQFF. Here the CDR3 DNA reads TGCGCCAGCGGTGCGGGAGGGGGGGCCTACAATGAGCAGTTCTTC. V and J are TRBV10-2 and TRBJ2-1; 9 nucleotides match TRBD2. The CDR3 has 15 residues. V trimming: 8 bases; J trimming: 2 bases; junction bases outside the gene matches: 7. Per germline, CDR1 WSHSY and CDR2 SAAADI.

This chain links TRBV28 with TRBJ2-7, with D perhaps matching TRBD2 (6 bases). The CDR3 extends over 14 amino acids. CDR1 is MDHEN and CDR2 is SYDVKM in the germline V gene. Trimming took 5 bases from V and 3 from J, leaving 14 bases between them. In DNA form, the CDR3 reads TGTGCCAGCAGTAGACCGGGACTTTTCTACGAGCAGTACTTC. Its translation: CASSRPGLFYEQYF.

The V call is TRBV19, the J call TRBJ1-1, with TRBD1 identical over 7 bases. Germline V lookup: CDR1 LNHDA, CDR2 SQIVND (reference sequence). The CDR3 consists of 14 residues. Trimming at V came to 3 bases and at J to 5 bases, leaving 6 bases not matched to a gene. CDR3 in amino acids: CASSIQPRGTEAFF. CDR3 bases: TGTGCCAGTAGTATCCAGCCCAGGGGGACTGAAGCTTTCTTT.

This clone was counted only a few times. This chain connects TRBV28 to TRBJ1-5; TRBD1 matches 10 bases. Germline CDR1 reads MDHEN; CDR2 reads SYDVKM. After removal of 6 bases from V and 12 bases from J, the junction contained 8 bases not matched to a gene. The CDR3 sequence is 13 residues long. The DNA for the CDR3 is TGTGCCAGCAGGGACAGGGGGAAGGGGAACCAGCATTTT. Translating gives CASRDRGKGNQHF.

This chain uses TRBV10-1 with TRBJ2-5; 8 bases are a match to TRBD2. Germline CDR1 reads WNHNN; CDR2 reads SYGVQD (reference sequence). With 5 bases clipped from V and 3 bases from J, the junction kept 14 bases outside the gene matches. The CDR3 has 17 amino acids. CDR3 sequence: CASSPPRLGTRKETQYF. CDR3 coding DNA: TGCGCCAGCAGTCCACCCAGGTTGGGGACTAGAAAAGAGACCCAGTACTTC.

The CDR3 DNA sequence: TGTGCCAGCAGTGAAATAGGAGGGACAGATACGCAGTATTTT. Protein: CASSEIGGTDTQYF. V is TRBV6-1 and J is TRBJ2-3, with D perhaps matching TRBD2 (6 bases). The CDR3 has 14 amino acids. The germline V gene encodes CDR1 MNHNS and CDR2 SASEGT. Trimming stripped 2 bases from V and 3 bases from J, with 9 bases between.

J is TRBJ2-7 and V is TRBV28; 10 bases line up with TRBD1. The CDR3 consists of 15 residues. The V segment lost 5 bases and the J segment 5 bases; nucleotides outside the gene matches: 9. Germline-derived CDR1 and CDR2 are MDHEN and SYDVKM. CDR3 DNA sequence: TGTGCCAGCAGTCCCCCGGGACAGGGGAACCACGAGCAGTACTTC. Amino acid sequence: CASSPPGQGNHEQYF. Full variable domain (outside the CDR3, taken from reference TRBV28 and TRBJ2-7): DVKVTQSSRYLVKRTGEKVFLECVQDMDHENMFWYRQDPGLGLRLIYFSYDVKMKEKGDIPEGYSVSREKKERFSLILESASTNQTSMYLCASSPPGQGNHEQYFGPGTRLTVT.

A remark on this clone: This specimen includes other DNA sequences encoding the same CDR3. The genes are TRBV5-1 and TRBJ1-1, with D maybe TRBD1 (5 bases). Germline loops: CDR1 SGHRS, CDR2 YFSETQ. Trimming pared 0 bases from V and 1 base from J, leaving 7 bases between. The CDR3 consists of 14 residues. CDR3 bases: TGCGCCAGCAGCTTGGTCGGGGGGAACACTGAAGCTTTCTTT. This encodes CASSLVGGNTEAFF.

V and J are TRBV6-5 and TRBJ2-3; 10 bases are shared with TRBD1. CDR1 is MNHEY and CDR2 is SVGAGI in the germline V gene. With 6 bases clipped from V and 5 bases from J, the junction kept 2 bases outside the gene matches. The CDR3 contains 13 residues. Written as DNA, the CDR3 is TGTGCCAGCAGGGGGACAGGGGAAGATACGCAGTATTTT. Its protein is CASRGTGEDTQYF.

This sequence joins TRBV30 and TRBJ1-2; tentatively, D is TRBD1 (5 bases). The CDR3 length is 14 residues. CDR1 is GTSNPN, CDR2 SVGIG, per germline (reference sequence). Trimming stripped 0 bases from V and 8 bases from J, with 16 bases between. The CDR3 protein is CAWSVIGQGYGYTF. CDR3 DNA: TGTGCCTGGAGTGTAATCGGGCAGGGATACGGCTACACCTTC.

The chain has TRBV18 and TRBJ2-5; D unresolved. V lost 4 bases to trimming and J lost 1 base, with 10 bases between them. The CDR3 spans 14 residues. The germline gives CDR1 KGHSH, CDR2 LQKENI. The CDR3, as DNA: TGTGCCAGCTCACAAATCAGCGCCCAAGAGACCCAGTACTTC. Its translation is CASSQISAQETQYF.

V gene TRBV2 combines with J gene TRBJ2-1, with D possibly matching TRBD2 (7 bases). CDR1 and CDR2 (germline): SNHLY, FYNNEI. This CDR3 has 16 amino acids. Trimming removed 5 bases from V and 5 bases from J, with 19 bases in between. The CDR3 bases are TGTGCCAGCAGTCGACTGAATTTGGGGGGGCACAATGAGCAGTTCTTC. Its protein is CASSRLNLGGHNEQFF.

V is TRBV28 and J is TRBJ1-4; D call uncertain. Trimming pared 3 bases from V and 0 bases from J, leaving 5 bases between. CDR1 and CDR2 (germline): MDHEN, SYDVKM. This CDR3 has 14 amino acids. CDR3 loop: CASSFEATNEKLFF. CDR3 coding DNA: TGTGCCAGCAGTTTTGAGGCAACTAATGAAAAACTGTTTTTT.

The CDR3 DNA sequence: TGTGCCAGTAGTTTAGGCAGATATCAGCCCCAGCATTTT. Protein product: CASSLGRYQPQHF. This chain uses TRBV19 with TRBJ1-5; the D is unclear. Between the trimmed V and J ends, which lost 5 bases and 5 bases, there was a span of 10 bases. CDR1 is LNHDA and CDR2 is SQIVND in the germline V gene (reference sequence). The CDR3 extends over 13 amino acids.

The chain uses TRBV4-1 and TRBJ1-4; perhaps TRBD1 as D (5 bases). Between the trimmed V and J ends, which lost 4 bases and 4 bases, there was a span of 13 bases. The CDR3 is made up of 15 amino acids. CDR1 is MGHRA and CDR2 is YSYEKL in the germline V gene. The CDR3 is CASSPSGGVNEKLFF. CDR3 nucleotide sequence: TGCGCCAGCAGCCCCAGCGGGGGGGTTAATGAAAAACTGTTTTTT.

This clone is judged medium-sized (0.01 to 0.1%). This chain uses TRBV2 with TRBJ1-5, with 8 bases lining up with TRBD1. The germline gives CDR1 SNHLY, CDR2 FYNNEI. Germline trimming cut 6 bases from V and 9 bases from J; bases unmatched to any gene: 13. CDR3 length: 15 residues. The CDR3 bases are TGTGCCAGCAGCTACGGACAGGGAGATTCGCGGCCCCAGCATTTT. Its translation is CASSYGQGDSRPQHF.

The chain couples TRBV6-5 to TRBJ2-7; no clear D gene. CDR1 and CDR2 from the germline V gene are MNHEY and SVGAGI. The CDR3 spans 15 residues. V was clipped by 2 bases and J by 1 base, with 12 bases between them. CDR3 DNA sequence: TGTGCCAGCAGTTACGTCTTCCTCGGTTCCTACGAGCAGTACTTC. The encoded protein is CASSYVFLGSYEQYF.

This chain uses TRBV5-1 with TRBJ1-2; D not resolved. V was trimmed by 2 bases and J by 2 bases, leaving 7 bases between them. The CDR3 spans 13 residues. The V gene's germline CDR1 is SGHRS and CDR2 YFSETQ. In DNA form, the CDR3 reads TGCGCCAGCAGCTTAGACACAAACTATGGCTACACCTTC. Translated: CASSLDTNYGYTF.

This clone was picked up a small number of times. The genes are TRBV7-3 and TRBJ2-5; 7 bases align to TRBD2. V gave up 5 bases and J gave up 5 bases; unmatched junction bases: 14. This CDR3 spans 16 amino acids. Germline CDR1 reads SGHTA; CDR2 reads FQGTGA. The CDR3 loop reads CASSMDRGSSGETQYF. As DNA, the CDR3 is TGTGCCAGCAGCATGGACCGCGGGAGCTCGGGGGAGACCCAGTACTTC.

As DNA, the CDR3 is TGTGCCAGCAGTTACTGGGACAGGGAGAATCAGCCCCAGCATTTT. This codes for CASSYWDRENQPQHF. The rearrangement links TRBV6-6 to TRBJ1-5, with TRBD1 matching 9 bases. CDR1 and CDR2 from the germline V gene are MNHNY and SVGAGI (reference sequence). The CDR3 spans 15 residues. V dropped 1 base and J dropped 4; count of bases not matched to a gene: 2.

The gene calls are TRBV5-4 and TRBJ2-3, with 11 bases fitting TRBD2. This CDR3 spans 16 amino acids. V dropped 4 bases and J dropped 1; count of bases not matched to a gene: 5. Germline CDR1 is SGHNT and CDR2 is YYREEE (reference sequence). DNA for the CDR3: TGTGCCAGCAGCCCAAAACTAGCGGGGGGCACAGATACGCAGTATTTT. Translation gives CASSPKLAGGTDTQYF.

This rearrangement joins TRBV11-2 to TRBJ2-2; possible D gene TRBD2, 6 bases. The CDR3 has 18 residues. Germline CDR1 and CDR2: SGHAT and FQNNGV. V was shortened by 4 bases and J by 1 base, with 19 bases between the two germline ends. The CDR3 DNA reads as TGTGCCAGCAGCTCCGAGGGGCGTGCGGGGCAGAACACCGGGGAGCTGTTTTTT. Translated, it gives CASSSEGRAGQNTGELFF.

The V call is TRBV19, the J call TRBJ1-2; the match to TRBD1 covers 7 bases. Unmatched junction bases numbered 12, after V lost 10 bases and J lost 4 bases. The CDR3 extends over 14 amino acids. Germline V gives CDR1 LNHDA, CDR2 SQIVND (reference sequence). The CDR3 DNA follows: TGTGCCACACTGCCAGGGGGGCGCACCTATGGCTACACCTTC. Its protein product is CATLPGGRTYGYTF.

The V gene is TRBV6-1, the J gene TRBJ1-5; 9 nucleotides line up with TRBD1. The CDR3 spans 15 residues. Per germline, CDR1 MNHNS and CDR2 SASEGT. The junction had 7 bases not matched to a gene; V was cut back by 6 bases and J by 4 bases. CDR3 coding DNA: TGTGCCAGCAGGGACAGGGGCTTAGAAAATCAGCCCCAGCATTTT. Protein: CASRDRGLENQPQHF.

This clone was observed a handful of times. The chain recombines TRBV5-1 with TRBJ1-1, with D possibly TRBD1 on 5 matching bases. The V gene's germline CDR1 is SGHRS and CDR2 YFSETQ. The CDR3 has 14 residues. Trimming took 0 bases from V and 5 from J, leaving 11 bases between them. The CDR3 sequence: CASSLDRTVTEAFF. CDR3 bases: TGCGCCAGCAGCTTGGACAGGACGGTGACTGAAGCTTTCTTT. The full variable domain, in which reference TRBV5-1 and TRBJ1-1 provide the parts outside the CDR3, is KAGVTQTPRYLIKTRGQQVTLSCSPISGHRSVSWYQQTPGQGLQFLFEYFSETQRNKGNFPGRFSGRQFSNSRSEMNVSTLELGDSALYLCASSLDRTVTEAFFGQGTRLTVV.